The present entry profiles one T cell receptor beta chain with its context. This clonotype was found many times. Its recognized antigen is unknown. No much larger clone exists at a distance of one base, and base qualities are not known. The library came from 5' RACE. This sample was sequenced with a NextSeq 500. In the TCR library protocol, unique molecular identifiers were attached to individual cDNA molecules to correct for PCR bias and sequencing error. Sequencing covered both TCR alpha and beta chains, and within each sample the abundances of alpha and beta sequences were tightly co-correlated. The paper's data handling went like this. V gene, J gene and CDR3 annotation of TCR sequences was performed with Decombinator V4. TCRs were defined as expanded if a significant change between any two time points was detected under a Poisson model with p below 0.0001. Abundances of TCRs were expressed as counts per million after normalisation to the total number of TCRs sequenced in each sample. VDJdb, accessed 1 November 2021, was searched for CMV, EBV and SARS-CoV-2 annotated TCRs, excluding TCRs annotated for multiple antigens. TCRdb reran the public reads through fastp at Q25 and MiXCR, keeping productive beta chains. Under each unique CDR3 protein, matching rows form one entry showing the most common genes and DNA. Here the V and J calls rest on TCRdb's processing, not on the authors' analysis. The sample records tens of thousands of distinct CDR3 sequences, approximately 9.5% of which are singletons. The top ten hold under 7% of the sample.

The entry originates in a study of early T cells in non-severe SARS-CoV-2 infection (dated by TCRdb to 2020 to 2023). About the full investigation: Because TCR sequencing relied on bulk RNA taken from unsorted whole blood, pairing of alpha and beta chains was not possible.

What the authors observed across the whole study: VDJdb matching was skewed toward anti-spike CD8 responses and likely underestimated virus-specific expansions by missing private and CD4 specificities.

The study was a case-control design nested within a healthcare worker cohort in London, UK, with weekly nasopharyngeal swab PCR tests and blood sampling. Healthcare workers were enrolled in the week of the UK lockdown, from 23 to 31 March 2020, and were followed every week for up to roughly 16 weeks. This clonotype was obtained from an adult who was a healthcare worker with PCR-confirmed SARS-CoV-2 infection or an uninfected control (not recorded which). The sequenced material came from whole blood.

The CDR3 reads CASSLFTSRNEQFF. The nucleotide sequence is TGTGCCAGCAGCTTGTTTACGAGTCGCAATGAGCAGTTCTTC. The chain couples TRBV7-6 to TRBJ2-1, with the D gene uncertain. Taken from cysteine to phenylalanine, the CDR3 has 14 residues. Only CDR3 DNA is held: 42 bases, read in frame from base 1. The CDR1 and CDR2 encoded by the germline V gene are SGHVS and FNYEAQ. V is pared back by 3 bases and J by 6 bases, with 12 bases lying between the germline termini.